Following are 8 T cell receptor beta chains from one sample sequenced in a study of shared clonotypes between healthy human individuals. Method: immunoSEQ multiplex PCR; TCRdb's copy keeps in-frame clones and lacks some. The sample includes roughly 1,600,000 clones, 98% seen only once; the top ten take 0.36%. The sample comprised naive CD4+ T cells sorted from blood. Subset defined: CD45RA+ positively selected. The source of these receptors is a man younger than 45 in good health.

The J gene is TRBJ2-4, the V gene TRBV5-6; D not certain. This CDR3 region has 16 residues. Trimming took off 0 bases at V and 0 bases at J, with 10 bases between the two ends. Germline values: CDR1 SGHDT, CDR2 YYEEEE. The CDR3 spells CASSLVGNIAKNIQYF. For the CDR3, the DNA is TGTGCCAGCAGCTTGGTTGGGAATATAGCCAAAAACATTCAGTACTTC.

The CDR3 is CASSRSPGALGEKLFF. DNA for the CDR3: TGTGCCAGCAGCAGGTCACCGGGGGCTTTGGGCGAAAAACTGTTTTTT. This rearrangement joins TRBV9 to TRBJ1-4, with D perhaps TRBD1 (6 bases). Trimming removed 4 bases at V and 8 bases at J, with 21 bases between. Germline V gene sequence: CDR1 SGDLS, CDR2 YYNGEE. The CDR3 is 16 amino acids.

V is TRBV7-8 and J is TRBJ2-1; the match to TRBD2 covers 12 bases. V dropped 3 bases and J dropped 4; count of bases not matched to a gene: 4. The CDR3 covers 16 residues. Germline CDR1 SGHVS, CDR2 FQNEAQ. The CDR3 nucleotides read TGTGCCAGCAGCTTGACTAGCGGGAGTAAATACAATGAGCAGTTCTTC. It translates to CASSLTSGSKYNEQFF. The whole variable domain, remainder taken from reference TRBV7-8 and TRBJ2-1, is GAGVSQSPRYKVAKRGQDVALRCDPISGHVSLFWYQQALGQGPEFLTYFQNEAQLDKSGLPSDRFFAERPEGSVSTLKIQRTQQEDSAVYLCASSLTSGSKYNEQFFGPGTRLTVL.

The rearrangement links TRBV5-1 to TRBJ2-7; D not resolved. Per germline, CDR1 SGHRS and CDR2 YFSETQ. The CDR3 runs 14 residues. V gave up 5 bases and J gave up 2 bases, with 14 bases separating them. The CDR3 DNA reads as TGCGCCAGCAGTTCAGAAACAGTTACCTACGAGCAGTACTTC. It translates to CASSSETVTYEQYF.

The J gene is TRBJ2-3, the V gene TRBV10-1, with D uncertain. Trimming pared 10 bases from V and 8 bases from J, leaving 16 bases between. Germline V lookup: CDR1 WNHNN, CDR2 SYGVQD (reference sequence). This CDR3 has 12 amino acids. In DNA, the CDR3 is TGCGCCACCGGGCCCCGTTTAGGTACGCAGTATTTT. It specifies CATGPRLGTQYF.

This sequence joins TRBV5-5 and TRBJ1-1; D may be TRBD1 (5 bases). Germline V lookup: CDR1 SGHKS, CDR2 YYEKEE (reference sequence). The CDR3 runs 13 residues. Trimming took 6 bases from V and 6 from J, leaving 15 bases between them. The CDR3 DNA reads TGTGCCAGCAAGCAGCCGGGGCTCGCTGAAGCTTTCTTT. Its protein product is CASKQPGLAEAFF.

The V and J genes are TRBV5-1 and TRBJ2-7, with 9 bases identical to TRBD2. This CDR3 spans 16 amino acids. Losses at the gene ends were 0 bases for V and 3 bases for J; bases not matched to a gene: 7. From germline, CDR1 is SGHRS and CDR2 YFSETQ. CDR3 DNA: TGCGCCAGCAGCTTGGAGCCCGCGGGAGGGGGCTACGAGCAGTACTTC. Translated, it gives CASSLEPAGGGYEQYF. The whole variable domain, filled in from reference TRBV5-1 and TRBJ2-7, reads KAGVTQTPRYLIKTRGQQVTLSCSPISGHRSVSWYQQTPGQGLQFLFEYFSETQRNKGNFPGRFSGRQFSNSRSEMNVSTLELGDSALYLCASSLEPAGGGYEQYFGPGTRLTVT.

V usage is TRBV25-1 and J usage is TRBJ2-3; D could derive from TRBD1 or TRBD2 (5 bases each). This CDR3 has 14 amino acids. V gave up 5 bases and J gave up 1 base, with 10 bases separating them. Germline assignment: CDR1 MGHDK and CDR2 SYGVNS. The CDR3 spells CASSIWDGTDTQYF. The CDR3, as DNA: TGTGCCAGCAGTATCTGGGACGGCACAGATACGCAGTATTTT.